These 26 T cell receptor beta chains share one sample of origin, sequenced in a study of cytomegalovirus exposure and HLA in healthy donors. PCR involved 60 Vbeta and 13 Jbeta primers. Here immunoSEQ multiplex PCR was the method, and the copy in TCRdb shows in-frame clones only, minus some. The table records 150,000 to 200,000 clones, about four fifths of them present only once. Sample: PBMCs. These receptors came from a woman under 30 in good health and CMV-seronegative.

V and J are TRBV11-2 and TRBJ2-2, with a possible D match to TRBD1 (6 bases). The germline V and J ends were trimmed by 3 bases and 13 bases, with 15 bases remaining between them. The CDR3 sequence is 13 residues long. Germline V gives CDR1 SGHAT, CDR2 FQNNGV. CDR3 sequence (DNA): TGTGCCAGCAGCTTGGTGGAACAGGGATGGCTGTTTTTT. It codes for CASSLVEQGWLFF.

J is TRBJ2-3 and V is TRBV21-1; the DNA was not used to check the table's D call, TRBD2. TRBV21-1 is termed a pseudogene. The CDR3 is 17 amino acids. CDR3 in amino acids: CASRFPGLASSTDTQYF. In DNA form, the CDR3 reads TGTGCCAGCAGATTCCCGGGACTAGCATCTAGCACAGATACGCAGTATTTT.

The J gene is TRBJ2-7, the V gene TRBV7-9; possibly TRBD2 for D (5 bases). In germline, CDR1 is SEHNR, CDR2 FQNEAQ (reference sequence). Trimming cost V 5 bases and J 3 bases, with 5 bases left between them. There are 11 residues in the CDR3. The CDR3 DNA reads TGTGCCAGCAGCCGGGGCTACGAGCAGTACTTC. It encodes CASSRGYEQYF.

The CDR3 DNA follows: TGTGCCAGCAGTTGGACAGGGGGCGTGTATTTT. This sequence encodes CASSWTGGVYF. The rearrangement joins TRBV27 to TRBJ2-3; 11 bases map to TRBD1. Germline trimming cut 4 bases from V and 14 bases from J; bases unmatched to any gene: 2. The length of the CDR3 is 11 residues. From germline, CDR1 is MNHEY and CDR2 SMNVEV (reference sequence).

V usage is TRBV15 and J usage is TRBJ1-4; 9 positions match TRBD1. The V gene end was trimmed by 4 bases and the J gene end by 7 bases; junction bases not matched to a gene: 1. From germline, CDR1 is LNHNV and CDR2 YYDKDF (reference sequence). This CDR3 is 13 amino acids long. The DNA for the CDR3 is TGTGCCACCAGCAAGGACAGGGGTGAAAAACTGTTTTTT. Amino acid sequence: CATSKDRGEKLFF.

This clone is a singleton in its sample. The chain recombines TRBV9 with TRBJ2-2; D not certain. CDR3 length: 16 residues. CDR1 and CDR2 (germline): SGDLS, YYNGEE. Deletions cut 1 base from V and 2 bases from J, with 12 bases between. CDR3 in DNA: TGTGCCAGCAGCGTACATAACGGTAAAAACACCGGGGAGCTGTTTTTT. Amino acids: CASSVHNGKNTGELFF.

This clone was counted once. This chain connects TRBV18 to TRBJ1-4; TRBD1 is a possible D gene (6 bases). V was pared by 5 bases and J by 7 bases, with 11 bases between. The germline V gene has CDR1 KGHSH and CDR2 LQKENI. This CDR3 has 13 residues. CDR3 amino acids: CASSGDTVEKLFF. The CDR3 DNA is TGTGCCAGCTCAGGGGACACGGTTGAAAAACTGTTTTTT.

This clone came up once. The chain recombines TRBV7-6 with TRBJ1-1; D gene uncertain. Trimming took 1 base from V and 3 from J, leaving 6 bases between them. The CDR3 length is 13 residues. Germline assignment: CDR1 SGHVS and CDR2 FNYEAQ. CDR3 loop: CASSLDGYTEAFF. CDR3 nucleotide sequence: TGTGCCAGCAGCTTAGACGGGTACACTGAAGCTTTCTTT.

Only one count was recorded for this clone. The V gene is TRBV30, the J gene TRBJ2-7; 7 bases are shared with TRBD1. CDR1 and CDR2 (germline): GTSNPN, SVGIG (reference sequence). V lost 6 bases and J lost 0; bases outside the gene matches: 8. The CDR3 length is 14 residues. DNA of the CDR3: TGTGCCTGCGTCGAGGGGGCCGGCTCCTACGAGCAGTACTTC. This sequence encodes CACVEGAGSYEQYF.

The chain has TRBV28 and TRBJ1-5; D is unclear. With 2 bases removed from V and 5 bases from J, the gap between germline ends came to 16 bases. This CDR3 contains 16 residues. Germline lookup yields CDR1 MDHEN and CDR2 SYDVKM. The CDR3 DNA is TGTGCCAGCAGTTTAATGAAAATCTCACAGTATCAGCCCCAGCATTTT. This sequence encodes CASSLMKISQYQPQHF. The entire variable domain, with the rest obtained from reference TRBV28 and TRBJ1-5, is as follows: DVKVTQSSRYLVKRTGEKVFLECVQDMDHENMFWYRQDPGLGLRLIYFSYDVKMKEKGDIPEGYSVSREKKERFSLILESASTNQTSMYLCASSLMKISQYQPQHFGDGTRLSIL.

The chain carries TRBV28 and TRBJ2-3; 11 bases agree with TRBD1. The germline gives CDR1 MDHEN, CDR2 SYDVKM. The CDR3 runs to 14 residues. With V trimmed by 6 bases and J by 3 bases, 2 bases remained unmatched. The CDR3 DNA is TGTGCCAGCAGAGGGACAGGGGGGACAGATACGCAGTATTTT. This translates into CASRGTGGTDTQYF. Looking up the rest from reference TRBV28 and TRBJ2-3 gives the full variable domain: DVKVTQSSRYLVKRTGEKVFLECVQDMDHENMFWYRQDPGLGLRLIYFSYDVKMKEKGDIPEGYSVSREKKERFSLILESASTNQTSMYLCASRGTGGTDTQYFGPGTRLTVL.

CDR3 loop: CASGMAAGRPTDTQYF. The CDR3 nucleotides are TGCGCCAGCGGGATGGCTGCTGGGAGGCCCACAGATACGCAGTATTTT. This chain links TRBV4-1 with TRBJ2-3, with D possibly being TRBD2 (6 bases). The CDR3 has 16 amino acids. Deletions cut 8 bases from V and 2 bases from J, with 20 bases between. Germline values: CDR1 MGHRA, CDR2 YSYEKL.

The chain combines TRBV15 with TRBJ1-5; 7 nucleotides match TRBD1. The CDR3 is 14 amino acids. Germline V gene lookup returns CDR1 LNHNV and CDR2 YYDKDF (reference sequence). The V gene end was trimmed by 5 bases and the J gene end by 1 base; junction bases not matched to a gene: 2. The CDR3 region is CATSLTGSNQPQHF. The CDR3 coding sequence is TGTGCCACCAGCTTGACAGGGAGCAATCAGCCCCAGCATTTT.

V and J are TRBV9 and TRBJ2-2; 8 positions match TRBD1. There are 14 residues in the CDR3. V gave up 7 bases and J gave up 4 bases; unmatched junction bases: 6. CDR1 is SGDLS, CDR2 YYNGEE, per germline. CDR3 region: CASARQGSTGELFF. The CDR3 bases are TGTGCCAGCGCACGACAGGGGAGCACCGGGGAGCTGTTTTTT.

The chain combines TRBV14 with TRBJ2-2; the D gene is possibly TRBD2 (6 bases). Germline V lookup: CDR1 SGHDN, CDR2 FVKESK. V lost 1 base and J lost 4, with 19 bases in between. There are 18 residues in the CDR3. The chain's CDR3 is CASSQVSVVGSGTGELFF. The CDR3 nucleotides read TGTGCCAGCAGCCAAGTTTCAGTAGTCGGGAGTGGCACCGGGGAGCTGTTTTTT.

The chain uses TRBV4-3 and TRBJ2-7, with D possibly matching TRBD2 (5 bases). The CDR3 loop spans 16 amino acids. Trimming shortened V by 0 bases and J by 3 bases, and 15 bases separated the two germline ends. Germline-derived CDR1 and CDR2 are LGHNA and YSLEER. CDR3 protein: CASSQDSRRGNYEQYF. The CDR3 DNA reads TGCGCCAGCAGCCAAGATTCTAGGAGAGGGAACTACGAGCAGTACTTC.

This clone occurred once. The chain uses TRBV29-1 and TRBJ2-5; D ambiguous. This CDR3 has 13 residues. The V gene's germline CDR1 is SQVTM and CDR2 ANQGSEA. The V end was cut by 6 bases, the J end by 2 bases, with 13 bases between. The CDR3 coding sequence is TGCAGCGTCGGATGGCGGTTACAAGAGACCCAGTACTTC. It yields the protein CSVGWRLQETQYF.

V gene TRBV7-2 combines with J gene TRBJ2-2; 8 bases are shared with TRBD2. V dropped 5 bases and J dropped 0; count of bases not matched to a gene: 5. This CDR3 comprises 16 residues. The germline gives CDR1 SGHTA, CDR2 FQGNSA. The CDR3 nucleotides are TGTGCCAGCAGCGCGCAACTAGCGGCGAACACCGGGGAGCTGTTTTTT. This encodes CASSAQLAANTGELFF.

The V and J genes are TRBV28 and TRBJ2-7; 9 bases map to TRBD1. There are 14 residues in the CDR3. Germline V gene lookup returns CDR1 MDHEN and CDR2 SYDVKM. Unmatched junction bases numbered 5, after V lost 7 bases and J lost 1 base. The CDR3 is CASNRDRESYEQYV. In DNA form, the CDR3 reads TGTGCCAGCAACAGGGACAGGGAATCCTACGAGCAGTACGTC.

This rearrangement joins TRBV4-3 to TRBJ2-1; TRBD2 aligns across 9 bases. The V gene end was trimmed by 4 bases and the J gene end by 0 bases; junction bases not matched to a gene: 1. The CDR3 runs to 15 residues. Germline CDR1 LGHNA, CDR2 YSLEER. CDR3 amino acids: CASSPSGTSYNEQFF. CDR3 bases: TGCGCCAGCAGCCCTAGCGGGACCTCCTACAATGAGCAGTTCTTC.

The chain is built from TRBV29-1 and TRBJ2-4; TRBD1 might be the D (6 bases). Trimming removed 0 bases at V and 3 bases at J, with 9 bases between. CDR1 and CDR2 (germline): SQVTM, ANQGSEA. This CDR3 contains 14 residues. The chain's CDR3 is CSVEDLGGKNIQYF. Written as DNA, the CDR3 is TGCAGCGTTGAAGATCTAGGGGGCAAAAACATTCAGTACTTC.

The J gene is TRBJ1-3, the V gene TRBV2; D possibly corresponds to TRBD1 (5 bases). The CDR3 totals 15 residues. Germline assignment: CDR1 SNHLY and CDR2 FYNNEI. Trimming took 6 bases from V and 2 from J, leaving 14 bases between them. The CDR3 loop is CASRLGGGTGNTIYF. The DNA for the CDR3 is TGTGCCAGCAGACTCGGGGGAGGGACTGGAAACACCATATATTTT. Based on the CDR3 plus reference TRBV2 and TRBJ1-3, the full variable domain is EPEVTQTPSHQVTQMGQEVILRCVPISNHLYFYWYRQILGQKVEFLVSFYNNEISEKSEIFDDQFSVERPDGSNFTLKIRSTKLEDSAMYFCASRLGGGTGNTIYFGEGSWLTVV.

The V call is TRBV7-9, the J call TRBJ2-5, with TRBD1 matching 11 bases. The CDR3 consists of 13 residues. Germline CDR1 SEHNR, CDR2 FQNEAQ (reference sequence). The V and J ends lost 8 bases and 4 bases, in that order; junction bases with no gene match: 3. The CDR3 loop reads CASEGQGGETQYF. CDR3 coding DNA: TGTGCCAGCGAGGGACAGGGGGGAGAGACCCAGTACTTC.

The rearrangement joins TRBV30 to TRBJ2-7, with 7 nucleotides matching TRBD2. The germline gives CDR1 GTSNPN, CDR2 SVGIG (reference sequence). This CDR3 has 15 residues. The V segment lost 0 bases and the J segment 0 bases; nucleotides outside the gene matches: 5. Written as DNA, the CDR3 is TGTGCCTGGAGTGTACTCGGACTAGGCTCCTACGAGCAGTACTTC. It yields the protein CAWSVLGLGSYEQYF.

This clone has just a few counts. The chain uses TRBV6-1 and TRBJ1-4, with 8 bases aligning to TRBD1. V trimming: 6 bases; J trimming: 4 bases; junction bases outside the gene matches: 4. This CDR3 has 14 amino acids. Germline V gives CDR1 MNHNS, CDR2 SASEGT. In DNA, the CDR3 is TGTGCCAGCAGGCCTACAGGGGGTAATGAAAAACTGTTTTTT. Translating it yields CASRPTGGNEKLFF.

The V and J genes are TRBV11-2 and TRBJ2-5; 9 bases are a match to TRBD2. V was clipped by 1 base and J by 1 base; unmatched bases: 7. The germline CDR1 and CDR2 sequences are SGHAT and FQNNGV. There are 17 residues in the CDR3. The CDR3 sequence is CASSLVGSSGAQETQYF. CDR3 coding DNA: TGTGCCAGCAGCTTAGTTGGGTCTAGCGGGGCCCAAGAGACCCAGTACTTC.